Listed below are T cell receptor beta chains from one sample, sequenced in a study of OX40 agonist ivuxolimab in advanced cancers. The table came from immunoSEQ multiplex PCR; TCRdb's copy has only in-frame clones and leaves some out. The sample has 60,000 or so clones, about 90% seen once. The sequenced sample was CD4+ or CD8+ T cells sorted from blood, obtained in a trial of the OX40 agonist ivuxolimab. The source of these receptors is an adult with an advanced solid tumor such as melanoma, head and neck, liver or kidney cancer. Both conserved end residues are part of each CDR3. Fields, in order: J gene, clone size, V gene, D gene, CDR3 DNA, CDR3 protein. A D gene is named only where the DNA matches it firmly. Expanded clones are given a class, and other clones once, few, many or no size at all.

J gene: TRBJ1-5
clone size: NA
V gene: TRBV27
D gene: NA
CDR3 DNA: TGTGCCAGCAGGGCGACCTATAGCAATCAGCCCCAGCATTTT
CDR3 protein: CASRATYSNQPQHF

J gene: TRBJ2-3
clone size: NA
V gene: TRBV28
D gene: NA
CDR3 DNA: TGTGCCAGCAGTTTATCGGCGGAAGGCACAGATACGCAGTATTTT
CDR3 protein: CASSLSAEGTDTQYF

J gene: TRBJ1-1
clone size: few
V gene: TRBV30
D gene: NA
CDR3 DNA: TGTGCCTGGAGTGCGAGCACTGAAGCTTTCTTT
CDR3 protein: CAWSASTEAFF

J gene: TRBJ2-7
clone size: NA
V gene: TRBV4-1
D gene: TRBD2
CDR3 DNA: TGCGCCAGCAGCCCCCATCAGCGGGAGGGCGTCGAGCAGTACTTC
CDR3 protein: CASSPHQREGVEQYF

J gene: TRBJ1-1
clone size: NA
V gene: TRBV18
D gene: NA
CDR3 DNA: TGTGCCAGCCTCGATGGGATTATGAACACTGAAGCTTTCTTT
CDR3 protein: CASLDGIMNTEAFF

J gene: TRBJ2-7
clone size: NA
V gene: TRBV11-2
D gene: NA
CDR3 DNA: TGTGCCAGCAGCCCCACTGGGACACAGGACTACGAGCAGTACTTC
CDR3 protein: CASSPTGTQDYEQYF

J gene: TRBJ2-7
clone size: NA
V gene: TRBV7-9
D gene: NA
CDR3 DNA: TGTGCCAGCAGCTTAGGAGAGGGATCGGATGAGCAGTACTTC
CDR3 protein: CASSLGEGSDEQYF

J gene: TRBJ2-1
clone size: NA
V gene: TRBV28
D gene: TRBD2
CDR3 DNA: TGTGCCAGCAGTCTACTTGAACTAGCGGGAGGCCGCAATGAGCAGTTCTTC
CDR3 protein: CASSLLELAGGRNEQFF

J gene: TRBJ1-1
clone size: NA
V gene: TRBV18
D gene: NA
CDR3 DNA: TGTGCCACGCTATGGGCCCAGAACACTGAAGCTTTCTTT
CDR3 protein: CATLWAQNTEAFF

J gene: TRBJ2-7
clone size: NA
V gene: TRBV4-1
D gene: NA
CDR3 DNA: TGCGCCAGCAGCCGGGGAGGCGTACAAAGGTCCTACGAGCAGTACTTC
CDR3 protein: CASSRGGVQRSYEQYF